Listed below are T cell receptor beta chains from one sample, sequenced in a study of neurological immune-mediated disorders. TCRdb redid the calling of the 5' RACE reads with MiXCR, one entry per CDR3 protein. The top ten hold roughly 1.1% of the sample, which has some 86,000 distinct CDR3 sequences, about 2.5% seen once. Sequenced: PBMCs. These receptor sequences come from a woman aged 25 to 39 with multiple sclerosis. CDR3s include the opening cysteine and the closing phenylalanine or tryptophan. D genes are given only for firm matches. Part of the rows lack a size; the others show once, few, many or a class for expanded clones.

TRBJ2-7 - many TRBV5-1 CASSLAPGISYEQYF TGCGCCAGCAGCTTGGCCCCAGGGATCTCCTACGAGCAGTACTTC
TRBJ2-7 - many TRBV20-1 CSARELSGPLGEQYF TGCAGTGCCAGAGAGCTTAGCGGTCCCCTCGGAGAGCAGTACTTC
TRBJ2-7 TRBD2 many TRBV20-1 CSASREREGRGYEQYF TGCAGTGCTAGTAGAGAGCGGGAGGGCCGGGGCTACGAGCAGTACTTC
TRBJ1-2 - many TRBV5-1 CATSPTGAYGYTF TGCGCCACTAGTCCGACAGGCGCCTATGGCTACACCTTC
TRBJ2-3 TRBD2 many TRBV7-9 CASSPTSGAGDTQYF TGTGCCAGCAGCCCTACTAGCGGAGCTGGAGATACGCAGTATTTT
TRBJ2-7 - many TRBV7-2 CASSLGGGIYEQYF TGTGCCAGCAGCTTAGGTGGCGGGATCTACGAGCAGTACTTC
TRBJ2-1 - many TRBV5-1 CASSPENSGYNEQFF TGCGCCAGCAGCCCGGAGAATAGCGGATACAATGAGCAGTTCTTC
TRBJ2-7 - - TRBV15 CATSAPRFSYEQYF TGTGCCACCAGCGCCCCCCGATTCTCCTACGAGCAGTACTTC
TRBJ2-1 - few TRBV4-1 CASRGVGFGNEQFF TGCGCCAGCAGGGGGGTAGGGTTTGGCAATGAGCAGTTCTTC
TRBJ1-1 - - TRBV12-3/TRBV12-4 CASSTWMITEAFF TGTGCCAGCAGTACCTGGATGATCACTGAAGCTTTCTTT
TRBJ2-7 - many TRBV11-2 CASSSVGYEQYF TGTGCCAGCAGCTCCGTAGGTTACGAGCAGTACTTC
TRBJ2-1 TRBD2 many TRBV5-1 CASSLYRLAGGNHNEQFF TGCGCCAGCAGCCTCTATCGGCTAGCGGGAGGCAACCACAATGAGCAGTTCTTC
TRBJ2-3 - many TRBV7-2 CASSLAGYTDTQYF TGTGCCAGCAGCTTAGCGGGGTACACAGATACGCAGTATTTT
TRBJ1-6 - many TRBV14 CASSQTGPLGSPLHF TGTGCCAGCAGCCAAACAGGGCCCTTGGGTTCACCCCTCCACTTT
TRBJ2-7 - many TRBV5-1 CASSFESIDEQYF TGCGCCAGCAGCTTCGAAAGCATCGACGAGCAGTACTTC
TRBJ1-1 - many TRBV7-7 CASSLTGDTEAFF TGTGCTAGCAGCTTGACAGGAGACACTGAAGCTTTCTTT
TRBJ1-2 - many TRBV29-1 CSVGESYGYTF TGCAGCGTTGGAGAATCATATGGCTACACCTTC
TRBJ2-1 - many TRBV6-2/TRBV6-3 CASSYVTGPPNEQFF TGTGCCAGCAGTTACGTTACGGGACCACCCAATGAGCAGTTCTTC
TRBJ2-1 - many TRBV5-1 CASSLGSDPLPFF TGCGCCAGCAGCCTTGGGTCCGACCCCCTCCCGTTCTTC
TRBJ1-5 - many TRBV24-1 CATSDQTWGQPQHF TGTGCCACCAGTGATCAAACTTGGGGGCAGCCCCAGCATTTT
TRBJ2-7 - many TRBV7-9 CASSLWGAGEQYF TGTGCCAGCAGCTTATGGGGAGCCGGCGAGCAGTACTTC
TRBJ2-7 - many TRBV7-8 CASSAQGSLEQYF TGTGCCAGCAGCGCCCAGGGTTCCCTCGAGCAGTACTTC